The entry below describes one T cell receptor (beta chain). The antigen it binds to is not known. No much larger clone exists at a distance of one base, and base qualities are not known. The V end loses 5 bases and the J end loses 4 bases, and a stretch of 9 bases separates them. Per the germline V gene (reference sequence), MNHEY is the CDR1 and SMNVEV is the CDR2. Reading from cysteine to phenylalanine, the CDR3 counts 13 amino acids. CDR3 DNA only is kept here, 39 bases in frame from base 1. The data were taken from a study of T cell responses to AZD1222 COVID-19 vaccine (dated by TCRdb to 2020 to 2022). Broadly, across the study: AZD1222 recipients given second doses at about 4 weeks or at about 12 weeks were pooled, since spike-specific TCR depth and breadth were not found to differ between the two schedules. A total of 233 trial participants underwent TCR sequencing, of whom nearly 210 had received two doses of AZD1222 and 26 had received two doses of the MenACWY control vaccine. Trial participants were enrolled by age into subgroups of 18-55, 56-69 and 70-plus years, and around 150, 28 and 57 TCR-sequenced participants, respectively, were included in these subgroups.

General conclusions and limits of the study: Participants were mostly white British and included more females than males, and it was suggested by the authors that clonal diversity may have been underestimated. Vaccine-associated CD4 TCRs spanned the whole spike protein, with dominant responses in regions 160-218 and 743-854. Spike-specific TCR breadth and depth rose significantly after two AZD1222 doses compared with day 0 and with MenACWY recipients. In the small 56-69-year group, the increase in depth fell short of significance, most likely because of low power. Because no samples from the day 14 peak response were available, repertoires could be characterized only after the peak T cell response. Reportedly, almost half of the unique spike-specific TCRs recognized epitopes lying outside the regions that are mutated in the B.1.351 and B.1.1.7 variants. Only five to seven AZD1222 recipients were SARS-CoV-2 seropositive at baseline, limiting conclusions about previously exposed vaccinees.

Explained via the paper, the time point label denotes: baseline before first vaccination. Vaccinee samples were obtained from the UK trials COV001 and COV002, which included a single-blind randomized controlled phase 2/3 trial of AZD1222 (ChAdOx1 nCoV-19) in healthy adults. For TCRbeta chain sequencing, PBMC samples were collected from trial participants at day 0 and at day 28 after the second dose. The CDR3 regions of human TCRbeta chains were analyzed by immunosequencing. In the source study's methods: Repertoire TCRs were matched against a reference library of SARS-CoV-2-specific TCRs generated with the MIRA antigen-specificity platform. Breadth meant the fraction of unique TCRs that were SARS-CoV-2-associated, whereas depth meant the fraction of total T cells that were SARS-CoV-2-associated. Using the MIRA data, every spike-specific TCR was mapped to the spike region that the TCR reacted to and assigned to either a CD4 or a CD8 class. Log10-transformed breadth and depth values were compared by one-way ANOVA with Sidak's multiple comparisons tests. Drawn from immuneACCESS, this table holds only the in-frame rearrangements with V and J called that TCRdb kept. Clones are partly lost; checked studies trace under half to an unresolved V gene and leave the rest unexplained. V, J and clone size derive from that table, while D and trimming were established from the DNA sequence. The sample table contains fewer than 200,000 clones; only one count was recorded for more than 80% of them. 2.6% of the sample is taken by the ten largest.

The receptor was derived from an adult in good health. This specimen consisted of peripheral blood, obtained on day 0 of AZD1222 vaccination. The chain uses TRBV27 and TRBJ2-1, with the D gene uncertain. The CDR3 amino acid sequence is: CASSPQTYNEQFF. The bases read TGTGCCAGCAGTCCGCAGACATACAATGAGCAGTTCTTC.